This TCR beta chain is from a study of CD8+CD57+ T cells in acquired aplastic anemia. For the study at large: On average, healthy donors gave 8.5 million to 14 million reads for CD4+ cells.

As regards this clonotype: Its specificity is not known.

The CDR3 runs to 14 residues. Germline V gives CDR1 SNHLY, CDR2 FYNNEI. Trimming cost V 7 bases and J 0 bases, with 12 bases left between them. Using genomic DNA as the template, TCR beta VDJ and CDR3 profiling was carried out. TCRdb reprocessed the reads with MiXCR, giving one entry per CDR3 protein. The sample has 400,000 to 450,000 distinct CDR3 sequences, about two thirds seen once. Study-level results: Statistical testing detected no significant gap in CD8+ Simpson's diversity between patients and controls. Common to patients and controls were twenty-nine CD8+ CDR3 sequences.

This chain connects TRBV2 to TRBJ1-1; D may be TRBD1 (6 bases). This TCR derives from a human donor in good health, serving as a control. Material: sorted CD4+, CD8+, or CD8+CD57+ T cells (not recorded which) from PBMCs. CDR3 nucleotide sequence: TGTGCCAGCAAAACAGGGCCTATGAACACTGAAGCTTTCTTT. Encoded protein: CASKTGPMNTEAFF.